Below, one T cell receptor (beta chain) is given with its context. For CDR3 and TCR beta VDJ profiling, genomic DNA was the template used. TCRdb reprocessed the reads via MiXCR and lists one record per CDR3 protein. This table holds 310,000 or so distinct CDR3 sequences, roughly 61% found once. Previously, flow cytometry had revealed CD8+CD57+ cell expansion in the patients chosen for sequencing. There was no therapy given to any patient before the blood sampling took place. The sample originates from a study of CD8+CD57+ T cells in acquired aplastic anemia. For the study at large: DNA recovered from sorted CD4+ and CD8+ cells had a mean of roughly 3 ug.

The V and J ends lost 6 bases and 3 bases respectively, with 11 bases between them. This CDR3 is built from 13 residues. Germline-derived CDR1 and CDR2 are SNHLY and FYNNEI. The sample was sorted CD4+, CD8+, or CD8+CD57+ T cells (not recorded which) from PBMCs. The sequence derives from a human donor with aplastic anemia. The V gene is TRBV2, the J gene TRBJ2-5; the D gene is possibly TRBD2 (5 bases). Written as DNA, the CDR3 is TGTGCCAGCAGCGCGGGCCTGAAAGAGACCCAGTACTTC. Translation: CASSAGLKETQYF.